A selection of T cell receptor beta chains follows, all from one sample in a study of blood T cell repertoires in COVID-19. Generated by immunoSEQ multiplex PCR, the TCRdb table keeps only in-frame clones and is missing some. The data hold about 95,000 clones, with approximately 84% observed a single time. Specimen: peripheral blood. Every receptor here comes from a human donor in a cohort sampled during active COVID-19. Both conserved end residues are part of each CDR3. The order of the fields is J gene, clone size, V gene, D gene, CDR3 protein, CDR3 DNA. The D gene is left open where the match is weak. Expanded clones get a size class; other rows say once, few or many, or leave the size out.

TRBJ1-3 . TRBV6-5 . CASSYGLSGNTIYF TGTGCCAGCAGTTACGGCCTCTCTGGAAACACCATATATTTT
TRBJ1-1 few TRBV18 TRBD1 CASSQGQAGTEAFF TGTGCCAGCTCTCAAGGACAGGCGGGAACTGAAGCTTTCTTT
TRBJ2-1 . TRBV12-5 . CASGLVNNEQFF TGTGCTAGTGGTTTGGTTAACAATGAGCAGTTCTTC
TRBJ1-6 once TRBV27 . CASTLTGISSYNSPLHF TGTGCCAGCACTCTTACAGGGATAAGCTCCTATAATTCACCCCTCCACTTT
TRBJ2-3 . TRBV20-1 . CSASWPPSTDTQYF TGCAGTGCTAGTTGGCCCCCTTCCACGGATACGCAGTATTTT
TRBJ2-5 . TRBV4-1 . CASSRGQPQIQETQYF TGCGCCAGCAGCCGCGGACAGCCACAGATCCAAGAGACCCAGTACTTC
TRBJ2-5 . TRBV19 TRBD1 CASRWTGGTSETQYF TGTGCCAGTAGGTGGACAGGGGGGACATCGGAGACCCAGTACTTC
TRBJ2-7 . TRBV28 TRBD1 CASRPPPGQGSYEQYF TGTGCCAGCAGACCTCCCCCGGGACAGGGGTCCTACGAGCAGTACTTC
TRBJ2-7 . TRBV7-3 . CASSLGRTTLGEQYF TGTGCCAGCAGCTTAGGGAGGACTACACTTGGCGAGCAGTACTTC
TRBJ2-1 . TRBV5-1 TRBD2 CASSPTSGAYNEQFF TGCGCCAGCAGCCCGACTAGCGGAGCCTACAATGAGCAGTTCTTC
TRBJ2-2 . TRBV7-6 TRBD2 CASSFVLAGALTGELFF TGTGCCAGCAGCTTTGTGCTAGCGGGAGCTCTCACCGGGGAGCTGTTTTTT
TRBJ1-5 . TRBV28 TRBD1 CASSSGGAEPQHF TGTGCCAGCAGTTCAGGGGGCGCTGAGCCCCAGCATTTT
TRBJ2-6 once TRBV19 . CASSINRAGANVLTF TGTGCCAGTAGTATTAACAGGGCTGGGGCCAACGTCCTGACTTTC
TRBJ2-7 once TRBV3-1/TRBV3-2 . CASSQGLYEQYF TGTGCCAGCAGCCAAGGACTCTACGAGCAGTACTTC
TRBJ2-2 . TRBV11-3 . CASSLRQANTGELFF TGTGCCAGCAGCTTAAGACAGGCGAACACCGGGGAGCTGTTTTTT
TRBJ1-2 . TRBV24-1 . CATSDSGYPNGYTF TGTGCCACCAGTGACTCCGGGTACCCTAACGGCTACACCTTC
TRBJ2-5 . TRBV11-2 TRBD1 CASSFEQGAFETQYF TGTGCCAGCAGCTTCGAACAGGGGGCTTTTGAGACCCAGTACTTC
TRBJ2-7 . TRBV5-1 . CASSPEGVSYQQYF TGCGCCAGCAGCCCGGAAGGCGTTAGCTACCAGCAGTACTTC
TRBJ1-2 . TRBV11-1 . CASSTGSSNYGYTF TGTGCCAGCAGCACAGGGTCTTCTAACTATGGCTACACCTTC
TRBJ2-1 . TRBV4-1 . CASSQDVSVSYNEQFF TGCGCCAGCAGCCAAGATGTGTCGGTCTCCTACAATGAGCAGTTCTTC
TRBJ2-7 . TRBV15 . CATSRGEGGKYEQYF TGTGCCACCAGCAGAGGGGAGGGGGGAAAGTACGAGCAGTACTTC
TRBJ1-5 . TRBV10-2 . CASSENKERYLQHF TGCGCCAGCAGTGAGAACAAGGAGCGATACCTCCAGCATTTT
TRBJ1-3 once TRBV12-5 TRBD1 CASGLDTGARNTIYF TGTGCTAGTGGTTTGGATACAGGGGCCAGAAACACCATATATTTT
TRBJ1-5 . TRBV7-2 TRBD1 CASSPRTGSQPQHF TGTGCCAGCAGCCCCCGGACAGGGAGTCAGCCCCAGCATTTT
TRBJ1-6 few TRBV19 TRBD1 CASRDRDNSPLHF TGTGCCAGCCGGGACAGGGATAATTCACCCCTCCACTTT
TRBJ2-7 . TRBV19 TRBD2 CASSTKREGRYEQYF TGTGCCAGTAGTACCAAGCGGGAGGGCCGCTACGAGCAGTACTTC
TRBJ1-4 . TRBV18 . CASSPADFNEKLFF TGTGCCAGCTCACCGGCGGATTTTAATGAAAAACTGTTTTTT
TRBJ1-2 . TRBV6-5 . CASRPAPPDYGYTF TGTGCCAGCAGACCCGCGCCTCCGGACTATGGCTACACCTTC
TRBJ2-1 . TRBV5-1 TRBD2 CASSAPSGVGDEQFF TGCGCCAGCAGCGCCCCTAGCGGGGTTGGCGATGAGCAGTTCTTC